This T cell receptor (beta chain) was identified during a study of T cells in Graves' hyperthyroidism and ophthalmopathy. Regions amplified from RNA transcripts were the TCR beta CDR3 regions. HTBI primers drove first-round RT-PCR of the TCR CDR3. Each CDR3 protein gets one entry after TCRdb re-called the multiplex PCR reads with MiXCR. The sample shows hundreds of thousands of distinct CDR3 sequences, approximately 25% of them seen only once. V dropped 4 bases and J dropped 4; count of bases not matched to a gene: 4. The germline V gene encodes CDR1 MNHEY and CDR2 SMNVEV (reference sequence). This CDR3 region has 14 residues. This clonotype was recorded at least ten times. Antigen: not known. Study results and caveats: From stable hyperthyroidism, ophthalmopathy was set apart by a 13 V-J model.

The TCR originated in a woman aged 30 to 39 with Graves' ophthalmopathy. Sequences were obtained from blood. V usage is TRBV27 and J usage is TRBJ1-5; TRBD1 matches at 7 bases. CDR3 sequence: CASSWTGRNQPQHF. In nucleotides, the CDR3 is TGTGCCAGCAGTTGGACAGGCCGGAATCAGCCCCAGCATTTT.